This T cell receptor beta chain was sequenced for a study of quantifying T cell responses using KT2 cells. For the study at large: Reverse transcription used primers in the TCR alpha and beta constant regions. The second PCR ran as a qPCR until a predetermined fluorescence threshold was reached.

This clonotype has only a few counts. Its antigen is unknown. General study findings and limits: KT2 sequences were detected down to about one KT2 cell per 100,000 PBMC.

The cDNA 3' end received a ligated oligonucleotide with a UMI. The first PCR ran approximately 4 cycles with an equimolar RC1.1 and RC1.2 beta primer mix. TCRdb redid the calling of the UMI-ligation and nested PCR reads with MiXCR, one entry per CDR3 protein. The table shows 45,000 to 65,000 distinct CDR3 sequences, with more than 9% occurring only once. Source material: PBMCs spiked with cells of the T cell clone KT2. This TCR was sampled from a human donor.

The CDR3 DNA sequence: TGTGCCAGCACCCTAGGTATGACTGAAGCTTTCTTT. Its translation: CASTLGMTEAFF. The chain uses TRBV28 and TRBJ1-1, with D unclear. The CDR3 has 12 amino acids. Per germline, CDR1 MDHEN and CDR2 SYDVKM. Trimming stripped 7 bases from V and 5 bases from J, with 11 bases between.